The sample holds one count of the clone carrying this T cell receptor beta chain. Antigen: not known. The sample is drawn from a study of post-analysis software for immune sequencing data. Overall study findings and caveats: Patients showed TRBV5-6, TRBV5-1 and TRBV20-1 among four to six TRBV segments more frequent than in controls.

Trimming stripped 1 base from V and 1 base from J, with 14 bases between. This CDR3 spans 17 amino acids. The germline V gene has CDR1 SGHNT and CDR2 YENEEA. Unique molecular identifiers were present in the TCR beta cDNA libraries. A single record per CDR3 protein comes from TCRdb applying MiXCR to the PCR reads. The data contain 600,000 to 700,000 distinct CDR3 sequences, 55% to 60% of them singletons. This TCR derives from a girl aged 2-10 years with multiple sclerosis. The gene calls are TRBV11-3 and TRBJ2-1; either TRBD1 or TRBD2 may supply D (5 bases each). Source material: blood. The CDR3 here is CASSLAGTGRSYNEQFF. In nucleotides, the CDR3 is TGTGCCAGCAGCTTAGCGGGAACAGGTCGATCCTACAATGAGCAGTTCTTC.